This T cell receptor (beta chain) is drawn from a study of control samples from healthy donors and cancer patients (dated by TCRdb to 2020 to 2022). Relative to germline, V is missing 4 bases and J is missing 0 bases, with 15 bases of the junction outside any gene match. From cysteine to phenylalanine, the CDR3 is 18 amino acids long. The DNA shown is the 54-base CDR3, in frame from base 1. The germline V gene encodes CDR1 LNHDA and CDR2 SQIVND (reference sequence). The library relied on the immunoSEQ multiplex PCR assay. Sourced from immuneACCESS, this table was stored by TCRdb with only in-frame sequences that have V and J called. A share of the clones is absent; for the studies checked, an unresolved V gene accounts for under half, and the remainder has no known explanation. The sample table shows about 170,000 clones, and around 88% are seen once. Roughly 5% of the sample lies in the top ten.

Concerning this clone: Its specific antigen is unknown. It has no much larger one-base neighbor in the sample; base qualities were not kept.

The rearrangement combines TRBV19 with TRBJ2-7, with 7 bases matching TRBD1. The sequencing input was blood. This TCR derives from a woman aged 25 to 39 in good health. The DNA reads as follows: TGTGCCAGTAGTACCGACCTCGGGACAGCTAGCAACTCCTACGAGCAGTACTTC. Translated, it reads CASSTDLGTASNSYEQYF. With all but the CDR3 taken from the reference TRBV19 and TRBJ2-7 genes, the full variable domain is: DGGITQSPKYLFRKEGQNVTLSCEQNLNHDAMYWYRQDPGQGLRLIYYSQIVNDFQKGDIAEGYSVSREKKESFPLTVTSAQKNPTAFYLCASSTDLGTASNSYEQYFGPGTRLTVT.